Listed here are 30 T cell receptor beta chains from one sample, sequenced in a study of CD8 T cells in ankylosing spondylitis (dated by TCRdb to the late 2010s). Points the paper makes about the study in general: Blood from ankylosing spondylitis patients appeared to be characterized by a TCR beta motif made up of seven or eight highly homologous amino acid variants.

Library construction relied on 5' RACE. The sample was run on an Illumina HiSeq 2500. TCRdb took the public reads, trimmed them with fastp at Q25, ran MiXCR for clone calling and kept in-frame beta chains. CDR3 protein sequences are deduplicated, and each keeps its most common genes and DNA. Here the sample has 700,000 to 1,000,000 distinct CDR3 sequences; about 12% occur a single time. The ten largest clones take up approximately 0.46% of the sample. Their recognized antigens are unknown. The specimen was blood, either unsorted or a sorted T cell fraction (not recorded which). Receptors originate from a male donor with ankylosing spondylitis.

In this sample, this clonotype turned up a few times. The chain uses TRBV6-2 or TRBV6-3 and TRBJ1-1; D possibly corresponds to TRBD1 (6 bases). V was shortened by 6 bases and J by 6 bases, with 14 bases between the two germline ends. This CDR3 has 13 amino acids. Germline assignment: CDR1 MNHEY and CDR2 SVGEGT. The CDR3 is CASSEQGRPEAFF. CDR3 bases: TGTGCCAGCAGCGAACAGGGTAGGCCTGAAGCTTTCTTT.

CDR3 sequence: CASRKGLAGRWGHTGELFF. CDR3 DNA sequence: TGCGCCAGCAGAAAGGGACTAGCGGGAAGATGGGGACACACCGGGGAGCTGTTTTTT. J is TRBJ2-2 and V is TRBV5-1; 13 nucleotides line up with TRBD2. The J segment lost 3 bases and the V segment lost 5 bases, leaving 13 bases of the junction unmatched. This CDR3 has 19 residues. Germline CDR1 reads SGHRS; CDR2 reads YFSETQ. Together with reference TRBV5-1 and TRBJ2-2, the CDR3 gives the full variable domain: KAGVTQTPRYLIKTRGQQVTLSCSPISGHRSVSWYQQTPGQGLQFLFEYFSETQRNKGNFPGRFSGRQFSNSRSEMNVSTLELGDSALYLCASRKGLAGRWGHTGELFFGEGSRLTVL.

There are a few counts of this clonotype. The chain links TRBV5-6 to TRBJ2-5, with TRBD1 as a possible D gene (5 bases). V was clipped by 0 bases and J by 3 bases, with 9 bases between them. Per the germline V gene, CDR1 is SGHDT and CDR2 is YYEEEE. This CDR3 contains 14 residues. This chain's CDR3 is CASSLDGREETQYF. For the CDR3, the DNA is TGTGCCAGCAGCTTGGACGGCAGGGAAGAGACCCAGTACTTC.

This clonotype was seen only a few times. The chain links TRBV7-3 to TRBJ1-2, with D perhaps TRBD1 (6 bases). The V and J ends lost 6 bases and 8 bases respectively, with 16 bases between them. This CDR3 is 13 amino acids long. The germline V gene has CDR1 SGHTA and CDR2 FQGTGA. The CDR3 reads CASSSTTGYGYTF. The DNA for the CDR3 is TGTGCCAGCAGTTCCACCACAGGGTACGGCTACACCTTC.

At least ten counts were recorded for this clonotype. This chain connects TRBV6-1 to TRBJ1-2, with D maybe TRBD1 (6 bases). V was cut by 2 bases and J by 0 bases, with 10 bases left in between. This CDR3 spans 15 amino acids. CDR1 MNHNS and CDR2 SASEGT come from the germline V gene. The CDR3 reads CASSEWHRANYGYTF. The CDR3 DNA follows: TGTGCCAGCAGTGAATGGCACAGGGCTAACTATGGCTACACCTTC.

This clonotype was recorded many times. The chain employs TRBV9 and TRBJ2-3; D uncertain. In germline, CDR1 is SGDLS, CDR2 YYNGEE. V lost 4 bases and J lost 0, with 12 bases in between. CDR3 length equals 15 residues. CDR3 sequence (DNA): TGTGCCAGCAGCCCCGAACCCCTTAGCACAGATACGCAGTATTTT. It is translated as CASSPEPLSTDTQYF.

Many counts were recorded for this clonotype. V and J are TRBV7-2 and TRBJ2-2; no reliable D call. With 2 bases removed from V and 1 base from J, the gap between germline ends came to 5 bases. The CDR3 consists of 14 residues. Germline V CDR1 and CDR2: SGHTA, FQGNSA. The CDR3 loop is CASSLKRNTGELFF. In nucleotides, the CDR3 is TGTGCCAGCAGCTTAAAGAGGAACACCGGGGAGCTGTTTTTT.

This clonotype was seen a few times. The chain links TRBV9 to TRBJ1-2, with D hard to call. V shed 5 bases and J shed 6 bases, with 14 bases lying between them. The length of the CDR3 is 13 residues. Germline CDR1 reads SGDLS; CDR2 reads YYNGEE. CDR3 in amino acids: CASSSVWQNGYTF. In nucleotides, the CDR3 is TGTGCCAGCAGTTCGGTCTGGCAGAATGGCTACACCTTC.

This clonotype was seen more than once but under ten times. The chain combines TRBV19 with TRBJ1-4, with D maybe TRBD1 (5 bases). This CDR3 has 15 residues. V lost 6 bases and J lost 8, with 19 bases in between. The germline V gene encodes CDR1 LNHDA and CDR2 SQIVND (reference sequence). The CDR3 DNA is TGTGCCAGTAGCCCAGGGAACCAAGGAGGGGAAAAACTGTTTTTT. It codes for CASSPGNQGGEKLFF.

This clonotype was seen at least ten times. The rearrangement links TRBV3-1 to TRBJ1-2; 7 nucleotides line up with TRBD1. In germline, CDR1 is LGHDT, CDR2 YNNKEL (reference sequence). There are 13 residues in the CDR3. V shed 6 bases and J 4 bases; nucleotides not matched to a gene: 5. The CDR3 is CASRQGSGYGYTF. The CDR3 nucleotides are TGTGCCAGCAGACAGGGGAGCGGCTATGGCTACACCTTC. Looking up the rest from reference TRBV3-1 and TRBJ1-2 gives the full variable domain: DTAVSQTPKYLVTQMGNDKSIKCEQNLGHDTMYWYKQDSKKFLKIMFSYNNKELIINETVPNRFSPKSPDKAHLNLHINSLELGDSAVYFCASRQGSGYGYTFGSGTRLTVV.

This clonotype was counted a few times. The chain couples TRBV5-1 to TRBJ2-7; TRBD2 might be the D (6 bases). CDR3 length: 17 amino acids. CDR1 SGHRS and CDR2 YFSETQ come from the germline V gene. V lost 0 bases and J lost 2, with 18 bases in between. The CDR3 loop is CASSLAGMQRATYEQYF. In DNA form, the CDR3 reads TGCGCCAGCAGCTTGGCGGGAATGCAGCGGGCTACCTACGAGCAGTACTTC.

V is TRBV24-1 and J is TRBJ1-2, with 11 bases aligning to TRBD1. From germline, CDR1 is KGHDR and CDR2 SFDVKD. The trim removed 5 bases at V and 5 bases at J, leaving 9 bases unmatched. This CDR3 region has 16 residues. The CDR3 nucleotides read TGTGCCACCAGTGCCCGGACAGGGGGCGAAGGATATGGCTACACCTTC. It is translated as CATSARTGGEGYGYTF.

In its sample, this clonotype was seen a few times. This rearrangement joins TRBV20-1 to TRBJ1-5; a weak D match, TRBD1 (6 bases). CDR3 size: 12 residues. Trimming took off 6 bases at V and 7 bases at J, with 13 bases between the two ends. Per the germline V gene, CDR1 is DFQATT and CDR2 is SNEGSKA (reference sequence). CDR3 protein: CSANRVKQPQHF. CDR3 coding DNA: TGCAGTGCAAACAGGGTGAAGCAGCCCCAGCATTTT.

The chain employs TRBV12-3 or TRBV12-4 and TRBJ1-5, with a possible D match to TRBD1 (6 bases). This CDR3 contains 15 residues. The V and J ends lost 5 bases and 7 bases respectively, with 18 bases between them. Written as DNA, the CDR3 is TGTGCCAGCAGTATCGCTCGGGGGGCCCGGCAGCCCCAGCATTTT. It is translated as CASSIARGARQPQHF.

In its sample, this clonotype was seen a few times. The chain carries TRBV7-3 and TRBJ2-5; D may match TRBD1 or TRBD2 (5 bases each). Germline V gene sequence: CDR1 SGHTA, CDR2 FQGTGA. Trimming removed 3 bases from V and 5 bases from J, with 16 bases in between. The CDR3 is made up of 15 amino acids. CDR3 in amino acids: CASSFAGGAGETQYF. DNA of the CDR3: TGTGCCAGCAGCTTTGCTGGGGGAGCCGGGGAGACCCAGTACTTC.

This chain connects TRBV2 to TRBJ2-5; either TRBD1 or TRBD2 may supply D (5 bases each). Germline-derived CDR1 and CDR2 are SNHLY and FYNNEI. V shed 3 bases and J shed 6 bases, with 17 bases lying between them. The CDR3 runs to 15 residues. The DNA of the CDR3 is TGTGCCAGCAGTGAGGATAGGGTGGGGGATAAGACCCAGTACTTC. Translating gives CASSEDRVGDKTQYF.

This clonotype was seen a handful of times. The J gene is TRBJ2-1, the V gene TRBV11-2, with 13 positions matching TRBD2. The CDR3 totals 19 residues. The junction had 13 bases not matched to a gene; V was cut back by 5 bases and J by 3 bases. Germline assignment: CDR1 SGHAT and CDR2 FQNNGV. DNA of the CDR3: TGTGCCAGCAGCCCACGGACTAGCGGGAGCGAAGTAGGCTACAATGAGCAGTTCTTC. Protein: CASSPRTSGSEVGYNEQFF.

A few counts support this clonotype. The gene calls are TRBV10-3 and TRBJ2-1, with D maybe TRBD2 (6 bases). The CDR3 loop spans 14 amino acids. In germline, CDR1 is ENHRY, CDR2 SYGVKD. Trimming stripped 4 bases from V and 8 bases from J, with 15 bases between. In nucleotides, the CDR3 is TGTGCCATCAGTGGACAAGTACTAGCCGATGAGCAGTTCTTC. Its translation: CAISGQVLADEQFF.

The chain recombines TRBV4-2 with TRBJ1-4; no definite D call. V was clipped by 3 bases and J by 0 bases, with 14 bases between them. The CDR3 sequence is 17 residues long. CDR1 LGHNA and CDR2 YNFKEQ come from the germline V gene. The CDR3 sequence: CASSQDLFRATNEKLFF. DNA for the CDR3: TGTGCCAGCAGCCAGGACCTTTTTCGGGCAACTAATGAAAAACTGTTTTTT.

This clonotype has only a few counts. The rearrangement uses TRBV12-3 or TRBV12-4 and TRBJ2-1, with a tentative D call TRBD2 (7 bases). Trimming removed 7 bases at V and 5 bases at J, with 18 bases between. This CDR3 comprises 15 residues. The CDR3 DNA reads TGTGCCAGCACCTTATGGGGGGGCAATGACAATGAGCAGTTCTTC. Its translation is CASTLWGGNDNEQFF.

This clonotype was detected a few times. At one end the junction does not follow the germline gene, possibly because of a read error. This chain uses TRBV7-2 with TRBJ1-2; 8 bases agree with TRBD1. Germline CDR1 is SGHTA and CDR2 is FQGNSA. This CDR3 contains 14 residues. The chain's CDR3 is CASRLGQGLYGYTF. Here the CDR3 DNA reads TGTGCCAGCAGGTTAGGACAGGGCTTATATGGCTACACCTTC. Supplemented by reference TRBV7-2 and TRBJ1-2, the full variable domain reads GAGVSQSPSNKVTEKGKDVELRCDPISGHTALYWYRQSLGQGLEFLIYFQGNSAPDKSGLPSDRFSAERTGGSVSTLTIQRTQQEDSAVYLCASRLGQGLYGYTFGSGTRLTVV.

The genes are TRBV2 and TRBJ2-7, with 7 bases identical to TRBD1. V shed 6 bases and J 2 bases; nucleotides not matched to a gene: 7. The CDR3 covers 14 residues. Germline V gene sequence: CDR1 SNHLY, CDR2 FYNNEI. CDR3 sequence reads: CASRSGTAAYEQYF. The CDR3, as DNA: TGTGCCAGCAGGTCCGGGACAGCAGCCTACGAGCAGTACTTC.

This clonotype was observed at least ten times. The V gene is TRBV29-1, the J gene TRBJ2-7; D unresolved. The ends were cut back, 0 bases at V and 4 bases at J, with 7 bases in the middle. The CDR3 has 12 amino acids. Germline-derived CDR1 and CDR2 are SQVTM and ANQGSEA. Here the CDR3 reads CSVEESRYEQYF. CDR3 DNA: TGCAGCGTTGAAGAGTCCCGATACGAGCAGTACTTC.

The chain links TRBV4-3 to TRBJ2-2; 7 bases map to TRBD2. Germline CDR1 reads LGHNA; CDR2 reads YSLEER. V was pared by 5 bases and J by 7 bases, with 13 bases of the junction left unmatched. The CDR3 covers 16 residues. The CDR3 is CASSWAGRASDGELFF. As DNA, the CDR3 is TGCGCCAGCAGCTGGGCAGGGAGGGCCTCAGACGGGGAGCTGTTTTTT.

The V and J genes are TRBV20-1 and TRBJ2-1; 7 bases agree with TRBD2. CDR1 and CDR2 (germline): DFQATT, SNEGSKA (reference sequence). J was trimmed by 3 bases and V by 1 base; bases with no gene match: 9. The length of the CDR3 is 16 residues. Here the CDR3 reads CSARGDGGDYYNEQFF. CDR3 DNA sequence: TGCAGTGCTAGAGGGGACGGAGGGGACTACTACAATGAGCAGTTCTTC.

This clonotype was recorded many times. The rearrangement links TRBV5-1 to TRBJ2-1; D is perhaps TRBD1 (6 bases). The germline V gene has CDR1 SGHRS and CDR2 YFSETQ. The CDR3 spans 13 residues. V dropped 0 bases and J dropped 9 bases, with 10 bases sitting between them. The CDR3, as DNA: TGCGCCAGCAGCTTGGCAGGGGAAGGTGAGCAGTTCTTC. Translated, it gives CASSLAGEGEQFF.

In this sample, this clonotype turned up a few times. V is TRBV6-5 and J is TRBJ2-1; a possible D gene is TRBD1 (5 bases). The V gene's germline CDR1 is MNHEY and CDR2 SVGAGI. V was cut by 0 bases and J by 6 bases, with 9 bases left in between. This CDR3 is 14 amino acids long. The CDR3 DNA follows: TGTGCCAGCAGTTACTCGAACACAGGCAATGAGCAGTTCTTC. Translation: CASSYSNTGNEQFF.

At least ten counts were recorded for this clonotype. This chain connects TRBV18 to TRBJ1-1; unclear D gene. The CDR3 loop spans 13 amino acids. From germline, CDR1 is KGHSH and CDR2 LQKENI. V gave up 8 bases and J gave up 0 bases, with 10 bases separating them. The CDR3 DNA reads TGTGCCAGCAGCTACGATATGAACACTGAAGCTTTCTTT. Protein product: CASSYDMNTEAFF.

CDR3 sequence (DNA): TGTGCCAGCAGCCCCCTCCCAAGAGACAATGAGCAGTTCTTC. Translated, it gives CASSPLPRDNEQFF. The J gene is TRBJ2-1, the V gene TRBV7-3, with D uncertain. From germline, CDR1 is SGHTA and CDR2 FQGTGA. V lost 5 bases and J lost 5, with 13 bases in between. The CDR3 consists of 14 residues.

This clonotype has more than one count but fewer than ten. The chain carries TRBV5-1 and TRBJ1-2; D might be TRBD1 (6 bases). Trimming pared 7 bases from V and 7 bases from J, leaving 20 bases between. From germline, CDR1 is SGHRS and CDR2 YFSETQ. This CDR3 is 14 amino acids long. CDR3 nucleotide sequence: TGCGCCAGCTCTACCGGGACACCTGAGGCTGGCTACACCTTC. This sequence encodes CASSTGTPEAGYTF.